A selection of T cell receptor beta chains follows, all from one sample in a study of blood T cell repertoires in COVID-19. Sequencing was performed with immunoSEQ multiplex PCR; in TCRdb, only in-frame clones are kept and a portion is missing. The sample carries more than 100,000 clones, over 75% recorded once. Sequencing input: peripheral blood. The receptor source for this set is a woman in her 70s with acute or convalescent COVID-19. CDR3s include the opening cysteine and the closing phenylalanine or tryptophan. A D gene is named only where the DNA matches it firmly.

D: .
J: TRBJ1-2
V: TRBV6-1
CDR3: CASSEAGGRDGYTF

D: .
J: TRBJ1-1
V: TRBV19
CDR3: CASSISLRRGDTEAFF

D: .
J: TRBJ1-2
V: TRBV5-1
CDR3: CASSPNRGGEHGYTF

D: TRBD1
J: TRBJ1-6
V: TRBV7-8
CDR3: CASSRQGALYNYNSPLHF

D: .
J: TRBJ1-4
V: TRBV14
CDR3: CASSQGTGLLMAGKLFF

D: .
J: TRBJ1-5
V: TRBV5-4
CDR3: CASSSGGGADQPQHF

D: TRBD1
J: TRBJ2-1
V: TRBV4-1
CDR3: CASSLGDRGIDEQFF

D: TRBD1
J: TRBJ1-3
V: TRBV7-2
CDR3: CASSLGQGASGNTIYF

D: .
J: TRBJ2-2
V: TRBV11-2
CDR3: CASSSPVMGANTGELFF

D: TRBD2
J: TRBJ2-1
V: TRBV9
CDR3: CASSTIAGGRSEQFF

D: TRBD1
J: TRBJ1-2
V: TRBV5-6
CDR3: CASSLGQGDGGYTF

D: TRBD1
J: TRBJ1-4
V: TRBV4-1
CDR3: CASSLPTRDRGLKLFF

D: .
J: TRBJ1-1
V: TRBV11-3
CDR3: CASSFRMGATEAFF

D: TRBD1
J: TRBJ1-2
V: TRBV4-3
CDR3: CASSHHRDRISYGYTF

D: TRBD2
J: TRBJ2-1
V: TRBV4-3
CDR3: CASSQDRTSGDEQFF

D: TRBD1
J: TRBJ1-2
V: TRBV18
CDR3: CASSLQIRDRGDYTF

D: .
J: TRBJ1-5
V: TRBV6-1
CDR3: CASSEKIGPSPQHF

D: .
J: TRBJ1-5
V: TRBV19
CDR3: CASKWGQGGNQPQHF

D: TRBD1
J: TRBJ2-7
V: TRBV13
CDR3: CASSFGQGWYEQYF

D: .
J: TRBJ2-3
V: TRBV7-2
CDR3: CASNPGGSDTQYF

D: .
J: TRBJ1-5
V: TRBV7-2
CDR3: CASSSQGNQPQHF

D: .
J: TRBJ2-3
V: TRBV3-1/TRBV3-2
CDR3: CASSFWTEVNTQYF

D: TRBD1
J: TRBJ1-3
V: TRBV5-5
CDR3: CASSLGTGASSGNTIYF

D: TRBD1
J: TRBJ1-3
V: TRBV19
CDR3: CASSTNRGLGNTIYF

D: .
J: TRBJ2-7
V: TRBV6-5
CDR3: CASSYDRSYEQYF

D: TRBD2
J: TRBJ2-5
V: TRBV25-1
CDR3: CASSELGRGGRETQYF

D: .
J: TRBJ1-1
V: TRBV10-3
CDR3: CAISDRLTEAFF

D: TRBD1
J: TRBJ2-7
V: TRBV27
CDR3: CASKGQGGYEQYF

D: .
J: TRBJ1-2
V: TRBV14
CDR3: CASSQDIWARYGYTF

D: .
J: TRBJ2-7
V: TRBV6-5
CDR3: CASSYGGEQYF

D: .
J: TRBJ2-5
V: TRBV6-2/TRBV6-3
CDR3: CASSPQETQYF